Following are 13 T cell receptor beta chains from one sample sequenced in a study of human T cells and chemical hapten exposure (dated by TCRdb to the early 2020s). Libraries were built with 5' RACE. Sequencer: Illumina MiSeq. TCRdb cleaned the public reads at Q25 with fastp, built clones with MiXCR and kept in-frame beta chains. For every CDR3 protein sequence, its rows merge into one entry that carries the most common genes and DNA. The sample records approximately 150,000 distinct CDR3 sequences, around 4% of which are singletons. The top ten clones comprise over 1.3% of the sample. Total RNA was isolated from unfractionated whole blood collected in Tempus Blood RNA tubes. These receptors were taken from a female donor in good health.

This chain links TRBV28 with TRBJ1-2, with TRBD1 identical over 11 bases. This CDR3 spans 15 amino acids. V trimming: 3 bases; J trimming: 4 bases; junction bases outside the gene matches: 4. The germline V gene encodes CDR1 MDHEN and CDR2 SYDVKM. CDR3 amino acids: CASSFPGQGVYGYTF. CDR3 in DNA: TGTGCCAGCAGTTTCCCGGGACAGGGGGTCTATGGCTACACCTTC.

This clonotype was counted at least ten times. V and J are TRBV12-3 or TRBV12-4 and TRBJ2-1, with unresolved D. V gave up 3 bases and J gave up 5 bases, with 8 bases separating them. The CDR3 runs to 13 residues. The CDR3 coding sequence is TGTGCCAGCAGTTTTGTGGATCACAATGAGCAGTTCTTC. Its protein product is CASSFVDHNEQFF.

This clonotype was observed at least ten times. The V and J genes are TRBV27 and TRBJ1-2; D remains ambiguous. V lost 7 bases, J lost 4 bases, and 16 bases lay in between. Germline assignment: CDR1 MNHEY and CDR2 SMNVEV (reference sequence). The CDR3 is made up of 14 amino acids. CDR3 DNA sequence: TGTGCCAGCAATTCAGCTGGTTCGGGCTATGGCTACACCTTC. Translation gives CASNSAGSGYGYTF.

The V call is TRBV27, the J call TRBJ1-5, with D unresolved. The length of the CDR3 is 13 residues. From germline, CDR1 is MNHEY and CDR2 SMNVEV (reference sequence). The V end lost 3 bases, the J end lost 9 bases, and 12 bases lay between the germline ends. This chain's CDR3 is CASSFAGQAPQHF. The CDR3 region has the DNA TGTGCCAGCAGTTTCGCGGGTCAAGCGCCCCAGCATTTT.

This clonotype was recorded many times. This sequence may be a read error, since a much larger clone differs from it by one base. V usage is TRBV20-1 and J usage is TRBJ2-7, with D maybe TRBD2 (5 bases). The CDR3 extends over 12 amino acids. Germline CDR1 DFQATT, CDR2 SNEGSKA (reference sequence). Trimming took off 2 bases at V and 5 bases at J, with 10 bases between the two ends. The CDR3 sequence is CSARWGSDEQYF. CDR3 bases: TGCAGTGCTAGATGGGGTAGCGACGAGCAGTACTTC.

This clonotype was seen many times. The rearrangement joins TRBV14 to TRBJ2-7; D is undetermined. The CDR3 length is 13 residues. CDR1 and CDR2 from the germline V gene are SGHDN and FVKESK. The germline V and J ends were trimmed by 4 bases and 0 bases, with 7 bases remaining between them. CDR3 nucleotides: TGTGCCAGCAGCCCGCCCTACTCCTACGAGCAGTACTTC. It yields the protein CASSPPYSYEQYF.

V gene TRBV12-5 combines with J gene TRBJ1-2; D not resolved. With 4 bases removed from V and 12 bases from J, the gap between germline ends came to 15 bases. The length of the CDR3 is 12 residues. Germline CDR1 and CDR2: LGHNT and FRNRAP. CDR3 region: CASGSPGGGDTF. CDR3 nucleotides: TGTGCTAGTGGTTCACCTGGCGGCGGCGACACCTTC.

In this sample, this clonotype turned up many times. The gene calls are TRBV12-3 or TRBV12-4 and TRBJ2-3, with D possibly being TRBD1 or TRBD2 (5 bases each). This CDR3 has 16 amino acids. Trimming stripped 3 bases from V and 1 base from J, with 14 bases between. The CDR3: CASSFPVWDRTDTQYF. The CDR3 DNA reads as TGTGCCAGCAGTTTTCCCGTTTGGGACCGCACAGATACGCAGTATTTT.

This clonotype was observed at least ten times. The chain combines TRBV7-9 with TRBJ2-5; 8 nucleotides align to TRBD1. CDR3 size: 15 residues. The trim removed 1 base at V and 3 bases at J, leaving 4 bases unmatched. Germline V lookup: CDR1 SEHNR, CDR2 FQNEAQ (reference sequence). Here the CDR3 DNA reads TGTGCCAGCAGCTTAGACTGGACAGGGAAAGAGACCCAGTACTTC. Its translation: CASSLDWTGKETQYF.

This clonotype was detected ten times or more. The chain combines TRBV5-1 with TRBJ2-3; D uncertain. The CDR3 covers 16 residues. CDR1 is SGHRS and CDR2 is YFSETQ in the germline V gene. V lost 5 bases and J 0 bases, leaving 16 bases between the germline ends. CDR3 in amino acids: CASSRNEASSTDTQYF. The CDR3 bases are TGCGCCAGCAGTCGAAACGAGGCGTCTAGCACAGATACGCAGTATTTT.

Many counts were recorded for this clonotype. This sequence joins TRBV7-9 and TRBJ2-7; D is possibly TRBD2 (5 bases). Trimming took 0 bases from V and 5 from J, leaving 11 bases between them. Germline-derived CDR1 and CDR2 are SEHNR and FQNEAQ (reference sequence). The CDR3 length is 14 residues. The CDR3 DNA reads as TGTGCCAGCAGCTTAGCGTTGGCCGGGAACGAGCAGTACTTC. Translating gives CASSLALAGNEQYF.

This clonotype was observed at least ten times. The chain recombines TRBV7-9 with TRBJ1-5; no clear D. Germline lookup yields CDR1 SEHNR and CDR2 FQNEAQ (reference sequence). The CDR3 sequence is 15 residues long. V shed 5 bases and J shed 2 bases, with 13 bases lying between them. Here the CDR3 DNA reads TGTGCCAGCAGCCGAACAGCGGCGGGCAATCAGCCCCAGCATTTT. As protein: CASSRTAAGNQPQHF.

A few counts support this clonotype. The chain uses TRBV7-6 and TRBJ2-6, with TRBD1 matching 9 bases. The germline V gene encodes CDR1 SGHVS and CDR2 FNYEAQ. This CDR3 region has 17 residues. V shed 8 bases, J shed 8 bases, and the junction held 16 bases outside the gene matches. As DNA, the CDR3 is TGTGCCAGCCTGGGACAGGGCTCCACTCTTGGTACCAACGTCCTGACTTTC. Its protein product is CASLGQGSTLGTNVLTF.